Listed here are 6 T cell receptor beta chains from one sample, sequenced in a study of blood T cells in healthy people across ages. Then a second PCR, running about 6 to 12 cycles, was carried out with a sample-barcoded 5' primer and a J-beta primer mix. TCRdb re-derived calls from the 5' RACE reads in MiXCR, one entry per CDR3 protein. The repertoire holds around 870,000 distinct CDR3 sequences, with 29% as singletons. Sequencing was performed on blood. The source of these receptors is an elderly woman in good health.

This clonotype was observed at least ten times. This rearrangement joins TRBV20-1 to TRBJ1-2, with TRBD1 identical over 7 bases. V lost 4 bases to trimming and J lost 4 bases; unmatched junction nucleotides: 6. The CDR3 length is 13 residues. Germline CDR1 DFQATT, CDR2 SNEGSKA (reference sequence). This chain's CDR3 is CSATQGVGYGYTF. CDR3 DNA: TGCAGTGCTACTCAGGGGGTGGGCTATGGCTACACCTTC.

This clonotype was seen only a few times. J is TRBJ2-7 and V is TRBV18; 10 nucleotides match TRBD2. V was pared by 3 bases and J by 5 bases, with 7 bases of the junction left unmatched. This CDR3 region has 15 residues. CDR1 is KGHSH, CDR2 LQKENI, per germline. The chain's CDR3 is CASSPQRGGHHEQYF. The CDR3 bases are TGTGCCAGCTCACCTCAGCGGGGGGGCCACCACGAGCAGTACTTC. The variable domain in full, with the rest retrieved from reference TRBV18 and TRBJ2-7, is NAGVMQNPRHLVRRRGQEARLRCSPMKGHSHVYWYRQLPEEGLKFMVYLQKENIIDESGMPKERFSAEFPKEGPSILRIQQVVRGDSAAYFCASSPQRGGHHEQYFGPGTRLTVT.

Notes on this clonotype: A much larger clonotype is one base distant, so this may be a read error. The chain employs TRBV9 and TRBJ2-1; D possibly uses TRBD1 or TRBD2 (5 bases each). V lost 6 bases and J 0 bases, leaving 16 bases between the germline ends. This CDR3 contains 16 residues. Germline CDR1 and CDR2: SGDLS and YYNGEE. The CDR3 DNA follows: TGTGCCAGCACCCGGGGCGCAGCGAGCTCCTACAATGAGCAGTTCTTC. Residues: CASTRGAASSYNEQFF.

This clonotype occurred a few times. This may be a read error, as it is one base from a much larger clone. The chain carries TRBV11-2 and TRBJ2-5; 11 bases line up with TRBD2. There are 18 residues in the CDR3. From germline, CDR1 is SGHAT and CDR2 FQNNGV. The CDR3 DNA sequence: TGTGCCTGCAGCTTAGCTGGGGGTAGCGGGGGGGCCAGGGAGACCCAGTACTTC. Translation gives CACSLAGGSGGARETQYF.

This rearrangement joins TRBV7-2 to TRBJ2-4; 8 nucleotides line up with TRBD2. The J call is uncertain, as TRBJ2-7 better fits the DNA end. The V gene's germline CDR1 is SGHTA and CDR2 FQGNSA. The CDR3 has 15 residues. This chain's CDR3 is CASRSPGLDRSEQYF. The CDR3, as DNA: TGTGCCAGCCGCTCTCCGGGACTAGACCGCTCCGAGCAGTACTTC.

This clonotype was seen a single time. Just one base apart from a much larger clone, this may be a read error. The rearrangement joins TRBV20-1 to TRBJ1-5; a possible D gene is TRBD1 (5 bases). Looked up from germline, CDR1 is DFQATT and CDR2 is SNEGSKA (reference sequence). The CDR3 covers 12 residues. V dropped 7 bases and J dropped 5 bases, with 12 bases sitting between them. The CDR3 loop is CSVVGTDQPQHF. CDR3 nucleotide sequence: TGCAGTGTGGTAGGGACTGATCAGCCCCAGCATTTT.